Each of the 14 T cell receptor beta chains below was sequenced from the same sample in a study of low-dose radiotherapy and immunotherapy resistance in tumors. The sample's time point: after trial treatment. Treatment of the sample: LDRT plus nivolumab, ipilimumab, low-dose cyclophosphamide and aspirin (RACIN trial). First-strand cDNA used TRAV- and TRBV-specific primers, covering alpha and beta chains. The PCR that amplified TCRs ran for about 18 cycles, relying on a constant-region primer and a V-primer adapter. Using its own MiXCR run on the reads, TCRdb lists one record per CDR3 protein. Of tens of thousands of distinct CDR3 sequences in the sample, 15% to 20% are singletons; the top ten hold 1.4% to 1.5%. The sample was PBMCs, taken after low-dose radiotherapy plus immunotherapy. The origin of the receptors is a male donor with prostate cancer.

This clonotype came up many times. This chain joins TRBV7-2 and TRBJ2-5; a weak D match, TRBD2 (6 bases). Germline V gives CDR1 SGHTA, CDR2 FQGNSA. The CDR3 is 14 amino acids. The germline V and J ends were trimmed by 3 bases and 2 bases, with 10 bases remaining between them. The CDR3 bases are TGTGCCAGCAGCTTGCAAGCGGGTCAAGAGACCCAGTACTTC. Amino acid sequence: CASSLQAGQETQYF.

This clonotype was counted many times. The chain employs TRBV7-2 and TRBJ1-1; possible D gene TRBD1, 6 bases. Trimming removed 5 bases from V and 2 bases from J, with 15 bases in between. The germline V gene encodes CDR1 SGHTA and CDR2 FQGNSA. This CDR3 has 15 residues. CDR3 sequence: CASSKRQAGNTEAFF. The CDR3 bases are TGTGCCAGCAGCAAAAGACAGGCTGGAAACACTGAAGCTTTCTTT.

This clonotype has ten or more counts. The rearrangement uses TRBV20-1 and TRBJ2-7; D unresolved. V was cut by 0 bases and J by 4 bases, with 7 bases left in between. The CDR3 runs 12 residues. Germline lookup yields CDR1 DFQATT and CDR2 SNEGSKA (reference sequence). Here the CDR3 DNA reads TGCAGTGCTAGAGATATTGGGTACGAGCAGTACTTC. Translation: CSARDIGYEQYF.

This clonotype was recorded at least ten times. The J gene is TRBJ1-6, the V gene TRBV27; D gene unclear. CDR1 is MNHEY and CDR2 is SMNVEV in the germline V gene (reference sequence). The CDR3 has 14 amino acids. V was clipped by 4 bases and J by 2 bases, with 6 bases between them. The CDR3 nucleotides read TGTGCCAGCAGTTATCAGGCCTATAATTCACCCCTCCACTTT. Translated: CASSYQAYNSPLHF.

The chain joins TRBV5-4 to TRBJ2-1; the D is unclear. The CDR3 is made up of 15 amino acids. From germline, CDR1 is SGHNT and CDR2 YYREEE (reference sequence). The V gene lost 0 bases and the J gene lost 5 bases, with 12 bases spanning the gap. The CDR3 region is CASSLGVVGHNEQFF. As DNA, the CDR3 is TGTGCCAGCAGCTTGGGGGTCGTTGGCCACAATGAGCAGTTCTTC.

The table lists this clonotype with many counts. The chain links TRBV5-1 to TRBJ2-7; 11 bases are shared with TRBD2. Losses at the gene ends were 4 bases for V and 2 bases for J; bases not matched to a gene: 8. The CDR3 spans 16 residues. CDR1 is SGHRS, CDR2 YFSETQ, per germline. This CDR3 is CASSAGLAGYPYEQYF. The CDR3 bases are TGCGCCAGCAGCGCCGGACTAGCGGGTTACCCCTACGAGCAGTACTTC. Using reference TRBV5-1 and TRBJ2-7 for the parts outside the CDR3, the full variable domain is KAGVTQTPRYLIKTRGQQVTLSCSPISGHRSVSWYQQTPGQGLQFLFEYFSETQRNKGNFPGRFSGRQFSNSRSEMNVSTLELGDSALYLCASSAGLAGYPYEQYFGPGTRLTVT.

This clonotype was found many times. The chain employs TRBV29-1 and TRBJ1-4, with D possibly TRBD1 on 5 matching bases. Trimming stripped 8 bases from V and 6 bases from J, with 16 bases between. Per germline, CDR1 SQVTM and CDR2 ANQGSEA. The CDR3 has 13 residues. CDR3 loop: CSIGGEVDEKLFF. CDR3 nucleotide sequence: TGCAGCATTGGGGGGGAAGTGGATGAAAAACTGTTTTTT.

The rearrangement links TRBV7-6 to TRBJ1-2, with D hard to call. The CDR3 contains 14 residues. Between the trimmed V and J ends, which lost 1 base and 1 base, there was a span of 7 bases. Germline CDR1 reads SGHVS; CDR2 reads FNYEAQ. CDR3 region: CASSLGNSNYGYTF. The DNA for the CDR3 is TGTGCCAGCAGCTTAGGAAACAGTAACTATGGCTACACCTTC.

The chain is built from TRBV6-8 and TRBJ2-1, with 12 nucleotides matching TRBD1. This CDR3 has 15 amino acids. V lost 4 bases and J lost 12; bases outside the gene matches: 10. Germline CDR1 and CDR2: MNHGY and SAAAGT. The CDR3: CASSSPGQGARGQFF. The CDR3 DNA follows: TGTGCCAGCAGTTCACCGGGACAGGGGGCGCGTGGGCAGTTCTTC.

With regard to this clonotype: The junction departs from germline at one end; a sequencing error may be responsible. The CDR3 sequence is CASSQEAGGAIDNEQFF. In DNA, the CDR3 is TGTGCCAGCAGCCAAGAGGCGGGCGGGGCGATCGACAATGAGCAGTTTTTC. This chain uses TRBV3-1 with TRBJ2-1, with a tentative D call TRBD2 (6 bases). The CDR3 sequence is 17 residues long. Germline CDR1 is LGHDT and CDR2 is YNNKEL (reference sequence).

This clonotype was detected ten times or more. CDR3 sequence reads: CASSLLDSETQYF. The DNA for the CDR3 is TGTGCCAGCAGCTTGCTCGATTCGGAGACCCAGTACTTC. This sequence joins TRBV5-6 and TRBJ2-5; D not certain. The V and J ends lost 1 base and 5 bases respectively, with 9 bases between them. CDR3 size: 13 residues. The V gene's germline CDR1 is SGHDT and CDR2 YYEEEE.

This clonotype showed up many times. DNA for the CDR3: TGCGCCAGCAGCCAAGTACAGCGGGTAACCTATGAAAAACTGTTTTTT. Translation gives CASSQVQRVTYEKLFF. The rearrangement uses TRBV4-1 and TRBJ1-4, with D unresolved. The CDR3 has 16 amino acids. Trimming shortened V by 1 base and J by 6 bases, and 15 bases separated the two germline ends. CDR1 and CDR2 from the germline V gene are MGHRA and YSYEKL.

This clonotype was counted ten times or more. The V call is TRBV7-2, the J call TRBJ2-7; TRBD2 matches at 7 bases. The CDR3 is made up of 15 amino acids. Looked up from germline, CDR1 is SGHTA and CDR2 is FQGNSA. The trim removed 5 bases at V and 2 bases at J, leaving 9 bases unmatched. The CDR3: CASSRPSSGTYEQYF. CDR3 DNA sequence: TGTGCCAGCAGCCGTCCCTCTAGCGGAACCTACGAGCAGTACTTC.

This clonotype was seen many times. The J gene is TRBJ1-3, the V gene TRBV3-1; D not certain. V was shortened by 4 bases and J by 2 bases, with 6 bases between the two germline ends. Looked up from germline, CDR1 is LGHDT and CDR2 is YNNKEL (reference sequence). The CDR3 is 13 amino acids. The CDR3 here is CASSPGPGNTIYF. The CDR3 DNA sequence: TGTGCCAGCAGCCCAGGACCTGGAAACACCATATATTTT.